This T cell receptor beta chain came from a study of PD-1 blockade in classical Hodgkin lymphoma. Time point specified: newly diagnosed, previously untreated cHL patient sample. Negative selection with magnetic separation was used to purify CD4+ T cells from thawed PBMCs. With respect to this clone: Its antigen is as yet unknown.

The method was immunoSEQ multiplex PCR; TCRdb's version includes in-frame clones alone and lacks a portion of them. Here the sample spans about 23,000 clones, roughly nine tenths being singletons. Germline CDR1 MDHEN, CDR2 SYDVKM. This CDR3 contains 17 residues. J lost 0 bases, V lost 6 bases, and 10 bases had no gene match. Overall study findings and caveats: Relative to healthy donors, newly diagnosed patients reportedly had lower baseline TCR diversity, which was reported as lower still in relapsed/refractory patients.

The chain employs TRBV28 and TRBJ2-1; 8 bases match TRBD2. This sequence was found in a human donor with classical Hodgkin lymphoma. Specimen: CD4+ T cells from blood. The CDR3 loop reads CASSRFHGTSSYNEQFF. The CDR3 bases are TGTGCCAGCAGCCGTTTCCACGGGACTAGCTCCTACAATGAGCAGTTCTTC.